This T cell receptor beta chain was observed in a study of shared clonotypes between healthy human individuals. Study at large: Each donor had three CD4 naive, three CD4 memory, two CD8 naive and one CD8 memory plate.

This CDR3 contains 19 residues. Germline V CDR1 and CDR2: LGHNT, FRNRAP. Germline trimming cut 0 bases from V and 1 base from J; bases unmatched to any gene: 9. Per the study methods: Junction-only sequences produced by ImmunoSEQ had no quality scores, so filtering differed. The table came from immunoSEQ multiplex PCR; TCRdb's copy has only in-frame clones and leaves some out. Clone size and V and J calls were adopted from that table, with D and trimming inferred from the DNA. Of some 2.1 million clones in the sample, roughly 95% are singletons; the top ten hold roughly 0.13%. The receptor's source is a man between 18 and 29 years old in good health. The specimen sequenced was naive CD4+ T cells sorted from blood. The subset here: CD45RA+ positively selected. The V call is TRBV12-5, the J call TRBJ1-5, with TRBD1 identical over 10 bases. The DNA for the CDR3 is TGTGCTAGTGGTTTGGTTCGGACAGGGGGAGGGATGAGCAATCAGCCCCAGCATTTT. This sequence encodes CASGLVRTGGGMSNQPQHF.